This T cell receptor beta chain was identified during a study of blood T cell repertoires in COVID-19. Clones were sequenced by immunoSEQ multiplex PCR, and TCRdb holds only the in-frame ones, with some missing. The data contain roughly 150,000 clones, 80% to 90% of them singletons. The source material was peripheral blood. The TCR was taken from a woman between 40 and 55 years old with acute or convalescent COVID-19.

The CDR3 is CASRFESNLSYEQYF. As DNA, the CDR3 is TGTGCCAGCAGATTTGAGTCTAACCTTTCCTACGAGCAGTACTTC. This chain uses TRBV6-5 with TRBJ2-7, with D unresolved. CDR1 is MNHEY, CDR2 SVGAGI, per germline. V lost 6 bases and J lost 1, with 16 bases in between. There are 15 residues in the CDR3.